Each of the 4 T cell receptor beta chains below was sequenced from the same sample in a study of blood T cell repertoires in COVID-19. Sequencing used immunoSEQ multiplex PCR; TCRdb keeps in-frame clones, though not all of them. This sample yields 80,000 or so clones, of which about 89% are seen a single time; around 1.9% belongs to the top ten. Sequencing used peripheral blood. Every receptor here comes from a woman in her fifties or sixties with acute or convalescent COVID-19.

This clone has just one count. The J gene is TRBJ2-2, the V gene TRBV5-1; D is ambiguous. The CDR3 runs to 13 residues. The V gene's germline CDR1 is SGHRS and CDR2 YFSETQ. V was cut by 2 bases and J by 6 bases, with 8 bases left in between. CDR3 loop: CASSFPEPGELFF. The CDR3 nucleotides read TGCGCCAGCAGCTTCCCAGAACCCGGGGAGCTGTTTTTT.

The chain has TRBV12-2 and TRBJ1-6; whether TRBD1, the table's D call, matches the DNA was not checked. TRBV12-2 is reported as a pseudogene. The CDR3 spans 19 residues. The CDR3 spells CASRLGGQVLSSYNSPLHF. The CDR3, as DNA: TGTGCAAGTCGCTTAGGAGGACAGGTGCTGAGCTCCTATAATTCACCCCTCCACTTT.

This clone has more than one count but fewer than ten. The rearrangement uses TRBV11-2 and TRBJ2-1, with 7 bases fitting TRBD1. CDR1 SGHAT and CDR2 FQNNGV come from the germline V gene. The CDR3 runs 14 residues. J lost 2 bases, V lost 5 bases, and 3 bases had no gene match. The CDR3 DNA follows: TGTGCCAGCAGCCCGGGACAGACCTACAATGAGCAGTTCTTC. Its protein is CASSPGQTYNEQFF.

V and J are TRBV28 and TRBJ1-5; D is undetermined. Germline V gives CDR1 MDHEN, CDR2 SYDVKM. The CDR3 spans 15 residues. Trimming took 5 bases from V and 5 from J, leaving 16 bases between them. The CDR3 DNA reads TGTGCCAGCAGTCGCGGGCCAGCTAGATATCAGCCCCAGCATTTT. Protein: CASSRGPARYQPQHF.